This passage covers 7 T cell receptor beta chains from one sample sequenced in a study of T cell changes during pregnancy in multiple sclerosis. Only in-frame clones appear in the TCRdb table, and some are missing; sequencing was by immunoSEQ multiplex PCR. The data show around 36,000 clones, roughly 92% seen once. Sequenced material: peripheral blood, taken before pregnancy. The receptor source for this set is a female donor with multiple sclerosis, enrolled in a pregnancy study.

The chain employs TRBV2 and TRBJ2-7; TRBD1 aligns across 10 bases. The CDR3 spans 14 residues. With 6 bases clipped from V and 6 bases from J, the junction kept 8 bases outside the gene matches. Germline loops: CDR1 SNHLY, CDR2 FYNNEI. CDR3 sequence reads: CASRFGTGDAEQYF. CDR3 in DNA: TGTGCCAGCAGATTCGGGACAGGGGACGCCGAGCAGTACTTC.

The V gene is TRBV4-1, the J gene TRBJ2-3; D might be TRBD2 (5 bases). V lost 2 bases and J 7 bases, leaving 13 bases between the germline ends. The CDR3 covers 14 residues. Looked up from germline, CDR1 is MGHRA and CDR2 is YSYEKL. Here the CDR3 reads CASSQPVPGYTQYF. Written as DNA, the CDR3 is TGCGCCAGCAGCCAACCTGTCCCGGGATATACGCAGTATTTT.

The rearrangement joins TRBV27 to TRBJ1-2, with 7 nucleotides matching TRBD1. With V trimmed by 3 bases and J by 6 bases, 10 bases remained unmatched. Germline values: CDR1 MNHEY, CDR2 SMNVEV (reference sequence). CDR3 length: 15 residues. CDR3 nucleotide sequence: TGTGCCAGCAGTTTGGTTCGTGGGCAGGGGGATGGCTACACCTTC. Translating gives CASSLVRGQGDGYTF.

The CDR3 coding sequence is TGTGCCATCAGTGGGACAGGGGAAGAGACCCAGTACTTC. This sequence encodes CAISGTGEETQYF. The chain is built from TRBV10-3 and TRBJ2-5; 9 nucleotides line up with TRBD1. The CDR3 totals 13 residues. Trimming removed 4 bases from V and 3 bases from J; junction bases left unmatched: 0. Per germline, CDR1 ENHRY and CDR2 SYGVKD.

In its sample, this clone was seen once. The chain is built from TRBV5-1 and TRBJ2-1, with TRBD1 matching over 9 bases. The CDR3 is 14 residues long. Germline CDR1 is SGHRS and CDR2 is YFSETQ. The J segment lost 4 bases and the V segment lost 3 bases, leaving 2 bases of the junction unmatched. CDR3 sequence reads: CASSWGQGYNEQFF. The CDR3, as DNA: TGCGCCAGCAGCTGGGGACAGGGTTACAATGAGCAGTTCTTC.

In its sample, this clone was seen once. CDR3 bases: TGTGCCACCCTTGGGGGGGTGGGGGAGACCCAGTACTTC. Translation: CATLGGVGETQYF. The rearrangement joins TRBV10-3 to TRBJ2-5, with TRBD2 matching over 7 bases. The V gene's germline CDR1 is ENHRY and CDR2 SYGVKD. CDR3 length: 13 residues. V was clipped by 10 bases and J by 5 bases; unmatched bases: 10.

This chain uses TRBV10-2 with TRBJ2-1; 12 nucleotides match TRBD2. The germline V gene has CDR1 WSHSY and CDR2 SAAADI. The CDR3 runs 15 residues. The junction had 6 bases not matched to a gene; V was cut back by 4 bases and J by 8 bases. CDR3: CASSVPSGRAHEQFF. CDR3 in DNA: TGCGCCAGCAGTGTCCCTAGCGGGAGGGCCCATGAGCAGTTCTTC.